The T cell receptor (beta chain) described here comes from a study of cytomegalovirus exposure and HLA in healthy donors. Study background: In a previous analysis, about 100 million unique TCR beta sequences were found from 150 million to 200 million T cells. Regarding the study as a whole: Other equally common chains were less clonally expanded than HLA-associated TCR beta chains, a later analysis showed. In a later analysis, DRB1 alleles had the most associated TCRs; HLA-C alleles the fewest.

On this clone itself: No antigen is known for it.

The germline V gene encodes CDR1 SGHNT and CDR2 YYREEE (reference sequence). J was trimmed by 4 bases and V by 4 bases; bases with no gene match: 9. The length of the CDR3 is 15 residues. The PCR employed 60 Vbeta primers together with 13 Jbeta primers. Only in-frame clones appear in the TCRdb table, and some are missing; sequencing was by immunoSEQ multiplex PCR. The table lists 100,000 to 150,000 clones, approximately 80% of them singletons, with roughly 4.2% in the top ten. Specimen: PBMCs. The chain employs TRBV5-4 and TRBJ2-7; 9 bases line up with TRBD2. This receptor was obtained from a male donor in good health and CMV-seropositive. CDR3 residues: CASSLSWTSEYEQYF. The CDR3 DNA reads TGTGCCAGCAGCCTATCCTGGACTAGCGAGTACGAGCAGTACTTC.